Each of the 26 T cell receptor beta chains below was sequenced from the same sample in a study of T cell repertoires in cytomegalovirus infection. One entry per CDR3 protein, called by TCRdb with MiXCR from the reads. The sample has approximately 770,000 distinct CDR3 sequences; just under 30% are singletons. Antigen specificity for these receptors is unknown. The sample consisted of cultured CD8+ T cells from PBMCs, taken from culture after CMV antigen stimulation. The receptors were gathered from a human donor in good health (CMV status not recorded). Some clones in this sample may be carry-over from other donors' samples.

This chain connects TRBV29-1 to TRBJ2-2; D is undetermined. V was trimmed by 0 bases and J by 4 bases, leaving 6 bases between them. Per germline, CDR1 SQVTM and CDR2 ANQGSEA. The CDR3 is 13 amino acids. The CDR3 bases are TGCAGCGTTGAAGAGGCCGCCACCGGGGAGCTGTTTTTT. Translating gives CSVEEAATGELFF.

This clonotype was counted a few times. V gene TRBV15 combines with J gene TRBJ2-1; no clear D gene. CDR1 and CDR2 (germline): LNHNV, YYDKDF (reference sequence). CDR3 length: 13 residues. The germline V and J ends were trimmed by 5 bases and 9 bases, with 14 bases remaining between them. This CDR3 is CATSESLYFEQFF. CDR3 DNA: TGTGCCACCAGCGAGTCCCTATACTTTGAGCAGTTCTTC. Complete variable domain (other parts from reference TRBV15 and TRBJ2-1): DAMVIQNPRYQVTQFGKPVTLSCSQTLNHNVMYWYQQKSSQAPKLLFHYYDKDFNNEADTPDNFQSRRPNTSFCFLDIRSPGLGDTAMYLCATSESLYFEQFFGPGTRLTVL.

V and J are TRBV27 and TRBJ2-5; 14 nucleotides align to TRBD2. The germline V gene encodes CDR1 MNHEY and CDR2 SMNVEV (reference sequence). The CDR3 has 17 amino acids. The J segment lost 5 bases and the V segment lost 4 bases, leaving 9 bases of the junction unmatched. Here the CDR3 reads CASSSGLAGGLGETQYF. Written as DNA, the CDR3 is TGTGCCAGCAGTTCAGGACTAGCGGGGGGTTTAGGGGAGACCCAGTACTTC.

CDR3 nucleotide sequence: TGTGCCAGCAGCTTAGGCGGACACCCTTGGGAAAAACTGTTTTTT. Translating it yields CASSLGGHPWEKLFF. The chain carries TRBV7-9 and TRBJ1-4, with a weak D call TRBD1 (5 bases). Germline CDR1 SEHNR, CDR2 FQNEAQ (reference sequence). V gave up 1 base and J gave up 8 bases, with 14 bases separating them. The length of the CDR3 is 15 residues.

The rearrangement links TRBV13 to TRBJ1-2; TRBD1 matches at 8 bases. V dropped 2 bases and J dropped 6; count of bases not matched to a gene: 2. CDR1 and CDR2 from the germline V gene are PRHDT and FYEKMQ (reference sequence). The CDR3 length is 13 residues. In nucleotides, the CDR3 is TGTGCCAGCAGCTTATCCAGGGGGCATGGCTACACCTTC. This codes for CASSLSRGHGYTF.

This rearrangement joins TRBV27 to TRBJ2-5; 7 positions agree with TRBD1. Germline CDR1 MNHEY, CDR2 SMNVEV (reference sequence). The length of the CDR3 is 13 residues. V lost 5 bases and J lost 9; bases outside the gene matches: 9. This chain's CDR3 is CASSTPTGASQYF. Written as DNA, the CDR3 is TGTGCCAGCAGTACCCCCACAGGGGCTTCCCAGTACTTC.

This chain links TRBV27 with TRBJ2-7; a weak D match, TRBD2 (6 bases). This CDR3 spans 13 amino acids. Germline CDR1 and CDR2: MNHEY and SMNVEV (reference sequence). Trimming left V 5 bases short and J 3 bases short, with 11 bases between. As DNA, the CDR3 is TGTGCCAGCAGTCTGGGGACTCACTACGAGCAGTACTTC. Translation: CASSLGTHYEQYF.

The V call is TRBV7-8, the J call TRBJ2-7, with D uncertain. CDR1 and CDR2 (germline): SGHVS, FQNEAQ. The CDR3 is 14 residues long. V was pared by 4 bases and J by 0 bases, with 10 bases between. The CDR3 sequence: CASSSGAHSYEQYV. For the CDR3, the DNA is TGTGCCAGCAGCTCCGGAGCCCACTCCTACGAGCAGTACGTC.

This clonotype was counted only a few times. The rearrangement joins TRBV5-6 to TRBJ2-2; 10 nucleotides line up with TRBD1. Per the germline V gene, CDR1 is SGHDT and CDR2 is YYEEEE. V gave up 4 bases and J gave up 8 bases; unmatched junction bases: 8. CDR3 size: 15 residues. The CDR3 DNA sequence: TGTGCCAGCAGCATCAGCGGACAGGGGGTAGGGGAGCTGTTTTTT. Translation gives CASSISGQGVGELFF.

A few counts support this clonotype. The chain employs TRBV14 and TRBJ2-1; TRBD1 might be the D (5 bases). The CDR3 has 13 amino acids. Trimming stripped 3 bases from V and 8 bases from J, with 11 bases between. Germline-derived CDR1 and CDR2 are SGHDN and FVKESK. The CDR3 nucleotides read TGTGCCAGCAGCCACTTTCTAGGGGATGAGCAGTTCTTC. It codes for CASSHFLGDEQFF.

V and J are TRBV4-1 and TRBJ2-5; either TRBD1 or TRBD2 may supply D (5 bases each). The CDR3 has 15 amino acids. Germline CDR1 and CDR2: MGHRA and YSYEKL. Trimming cost V 4 bases and J 1 base, with 13 bases left between them. CDR3 DNA: TGCGCCAGCAGCCTCCTTGGGGGAGTCCAAGAGACCCAGTACTTC. This gives the protein CASSLLGGVQETQYF.

In this sample, this clonotype turned up many times. This CDR3 is CASSLNFVGGSYNEQFF. In DNA, the CDR3 is TGTGCCAGCAGCTTAAATTTCGTGGGGGGATCCTACAATGAGCAGTTCTTC. V and J are TRBV7-2 and TRBJ2-1, with D possibly being TRBD2 (6 bases). Trimming stripped 2 bases from V and 1 base from J, with 15 bases between. Germline V lookup: CDR1 SGHTA, CDR2 FQGNSA. The CDR3 has 17 residues.

The V and J genes are TRBV27 and TRBJ2-1; 9 bases are a match to TRBD2. There are 15 residues in the CDR3. CDR1 MNHEY and CDR2 SMNVEV come from the germline V gene (reference sequence). This CDR3 reads CTSRAGGYSYNEQFF. The CDR3 DNA sequence: TGTACCTCACGGGCGGGGGGGTACTCCTACAATGAGCAGTTCTTC.

This chain links TRBV27 with TRBJ2-7, with D maybe TRBD2 (6 bases). V was clipped by 0 bases and J by 7 bases, with 13 bases between them. The CDR3 loop spans 14 amino acids. The V gene's germline CDR1 is MNHEY and CDR2 SMNVEV (reference sequence). CDR3 loop: CASSLSRGTEEQYF. CDR3 bases: TGTGCCAGCAGTTTATCGCGGGGTACCGAGGAGCAGTACTTC.

The V gene is TRBV25-1, the J gene TRBJ2-6; a weak D match, TRBD1 (5 bases). CDR1 and CDR2 from the germline V gene are MGHDK and SYGVNS. V was pared by 8 bases and J by 0 bases, with 11 bases between. The CDR3 has 15 residues. CDR3 nucleotide sequence: TGTGCCAGCGGGGCTCAAGGCTCTGGGGCCAACGTCCTGACTTTC. It yields the protein CASGAQGSGANVLTF.

This clonotype showed up just a few times. V is TRBV15 and J is TRBJ2-1, with TRBD2 matching 8 bases. Germline loops: CDR1 LNHNV, CDR2 YYDKDF (reference sequence). The CDR3 totals 18 residues. V lost 1 base and J lost 7; bases outside the gene matches: 15. The CDR3 DNA reads as TGTGCCACCAGCAGAGTAGCGAGCGGGGGCCATGAATGGAATGAGCAGTTCTTC. Translated, it gives CATSRVASGGHEWNEQFF.

This clonotype was seen at least ten times. The chain employs TRBV7-9 and TRBJ1-2; 8 bases agree with TRBD1. V lost 4 bases, J lost 4 bases, and 8 bases stayed unmatched. Germline CDR1 and CDR2: SEHNR and FQNEAQ (reference sequence). CDR3 size: 15 residues. CDR3 amino acids: CASSYLGQVGYGYTF. Written as DNA, the CDR3 is TGTGCCAGCAGCTACCTGGGACAGGTGGGCTATGGCTACACCTTC. Combining the CDR3 with reference TRBV7-9 and TRBJ1-2 gives the whole variable domain DTGVSQNPRHKITKRGQNVTFRCDPISEHNRLYWYRQTLGQGPEFLTYFQNEAQLEKSRLLSDRFSAERPKGSFSTLEIQRTEQGDSAMYLCASSYLGQVGYGYTFGSGTRLTVV.

This clonotype showed up just a few times. The chain uses TRBV20-1 and TRBJ2-1; D unresolved. V gave up 6 bases and J gave up 0 bases, with 12 bases separating them. The germline V gene has CDR1 DFQATT and CDR2 SNEGSKA (reference sequence). The CDR3 sequence is 14 residues long. CDR3 nucleotide sequence: TGCAGTGCCTGGGTCTACAGCTCCTACAATGAGCAGTTCTTC. This translates into CSAWVYSSYNEQFF.

The V and J genes are TRBV4-2 and TRBJ2-1; D is tentatively TRBD1 or TRBD2 (5 bases each). Trimming cost V 4 bases and J 3 bases, with 16 bases left between them. Germline assignment: CDR1 LGHNA and CDR2 YNFKEQ. This CDR3 has 16 amino acids. The CDR3, as DNA: TGTGCCAGCAGCCGCAATGCTGGTGGGGGCTACAATGAGCAGTTCTTC. Encoded protein: CASSRNAGGGYNEQFF.

This clonotype was counted at least ten times. The gene calls are TRBV4-3 and TRBJ2-5, with D maybe TRBD2 (6 bases). V lost 0 bases and J lost 4, with 18 bases in between. The CDR3 sequence is 17 residues long. Germline CDR1 and CDR2: LGHNA and YSLEER. CDR3: CASSQDPGPRRVETQYF. The CDR3 nucleotides read TGCGCCAGCAGCCAAGATCCGGGACCCCGGAGGGTAGAGACCCAGTACTTC.

A few counts support this clonotype. The chain is built from TRBV5-4 and TRBJ2-3; TRBD1 matches 9 bases. The CDR3 loop spans 15 amino acids. The V segment lost 3 bases and the J segment 5 bases; nucleotides outside the gene matches: 7. Germline V gene sequence: CDR1 SGHNT, CDR2 YYREEE (reference sequence). CDR3 coding DNA: TGTGCCAGCAGCTCGCTGGGACAGGGCGTAGATACGCAGTATTTT. It codes for CASSSLGQGVDTQYF.

This clonotype came up many times. The chain is built from TRBV7-6 and TRBJ2-3; 10 bases align to TRBD2. This CDR3 is built from 15 residues. Germline-derived CDR1 and CDR2 are SGHVS and FNYEAQ. The ends lost 3 bases at V and 5 bases at J; junction bases unmatched: 5. CDR3 DNA: TGTGCCAGCAGCTTGTGGACTAGCGGTAAAGATACGCAGTATTTT. Residues: CASSLWTSGKDTQYF.

V usage is TRBV29-1 and J usage is TRBJ2-3; D remains unclear. Germline CDR1 and CDR2: SQVTM and ANQGSEA. There are 13 residues in the CDR3. V dropped 4 bases and J dropped 6 bases, with 14 bases sitting between them. The CDR3 is CSVGGLRPDTQYF. CDR3 DNA sequence: TGCAGCGTTGGCGGCCTGAGACCCGATACGCAGTATTTT.

The genes are TRBV4-1 and TRBJ1-1; D not resolved. Germline V CDR1 and CDR2: MGHRA, YSYEKL. The CDR3 covers 11 residues. The V end was cut by 4 bases, the J end by 9 bases, with 9 bases between. The CDR3 here is CASSPGRQAFF. CDR3 DNA sequence: TGCGCCAGCAGCCCAGGACGGCAAGCTTTCTTT.

The chain is built from TRBV5-1 and TRBJ2-1; D gene uncertain. Germline-derived CDR1 and CDR2 are SGHRS and YFSETQ. This CDR3 contains 13 residues. The ends were cut back, 0 bases at V and 9 bases at J, with 10 bases in the middle. The DNA of the CDR3 is TGCGCCAGCAGCTTGGTTCTGGGCCCTGAGCAGTTCTTC. Translation: CASSLVLGPEQFF.

This clonotype was seen ten or more times. The genes are TRBV7-6 and TRBJ2-1, with TRBD1 identical over 7 bases. The CDR3 consists of 17 residues. V was clipped by 4 bases and J by 0 bases; unmatched bases: 9. The germline V gene has CDR1 SGHVS and CDR2 FNYEAQ. The CDR3 reads CASSSRSGTDSYNEQFF. The DNA for the CDR3 is TGTGCCAGCAGCTCTCGTTCCGGGACAGACTCCTACAATGAGCAGTTCTTC. The whole variable domain, filled in from reference TRBV7-6 and TRBJ2-1, reads GAGVSQSPRYKVTKRGQDVALRCDPISGHVSLYWYRQALGQGPEFLTYFNYEAQQDKSGLPNDRFSAERPEGSISTLTIQRTEQRDSAMYRCASSSRSGTDSYNEQFFGPGTRLTVL.